This T cell receptor beta chain was observed in a study of shared clonotypes between healthy human individuals (dated by TCRdb to the early 2020s). At the level of the whole study: The cohort comprised a couple of women and a few men aged 18 to 49 years. Between about 0.94 and 8.9 billion PBMCs per donor were obtained by leukapheresis. Blood TCR repertoires of four to six healthy adults were deeply sequenced to estimate repertoire size and the extent of clonotype sharing between individuals. Per donor, three plates each were used for CD4 naive and CD4 memory, two for CD8 naive, and one for CD8 memory. To increase sequencing depth and limit assay-specific biases, TCR repertoire library preparation and sequencing were carried out by different laboratories using diverse techniques. General conclusions and limits of the study: Incomplete sequencing was indicated by rarefaction of sorted-subset datasets, despite the large sequencing depth. Because the study included a small number of donors, the genetic and exposure-history diversity represented was limited. Naive subsets generally had larger estimated clonotype richness than memory subsets. Compared with non-shared clonotypes, the clonotypes found in all four sorted-subset donors had higher generation probabilities. Based on pairwise subsampling, the degree of clonotype sharing among donors was expected to be affected by sequencing depth. Sharing across a few donors was observed for about 5% of naive CD4, about 3.2% of naive CD8, 2% to 2.5% of memory CD4, and around 0.4% of memory CD8 clonotypes. Sampling was limited to blood, and TCR repertoires in tissue likely differ from TCR repertoires in blood.

Healthy HIV-negative adults with no recently reported acute infections or vaccinations were included as donors. All donors were Caucasian adults living in Nashville, Tennessee, USA. CD4+ T cells were enriched by magnetic negative selection; naive cells were then positively selected on CD45RA, and the negative fraction formed the memory subset. Blood was collected by leukapheresis, and PBMCs were isolated by Ficoll-Histopaque density gradient centrifugation and then cryopreserved in liquid nitrogen vapor phase. Analytical flow cytometry was used to check the purity and quantity of each magnetically sorted T cell population. Genomic DNA was isolated from every sorted fraction and measured by UV absorbance on a Nanodrop 2000c. Using the deep immunoSEQ assay, TCR CDR3 regions were amplified from genomic DNA by multiplex PCR. Genomic DNA extracted from each cell subset was distributed evenly over all wells of several immunoSEQ 96-well plates, and each plate served as one replicate. For sorted subsets, roughly 200 ng genomic DNA, equal to tens of thousands of T cell genomes, was loaded into each replicate PCR. Purified libraries were measured with a Qubit 3.0 fluorometer, size-checked on a Bioanalyzer 2100, and measured again with the KAPA Library Quantification kit. Each immunoSEQ 96-well plate was sequenced on its own single-read 150-cycle Illumina NextSeq 550 flow cell. Processing in the source paper ran as follows. Because the immunoSEQ output included only junctional sequences and no quality scores, the filtering could not be the same as the filtering used for full-length reads. To assign V/J genes and CDR3, sequences were annotated against IMGT germline references using PyIR, a Python wrapper for IgBLAST v1.9. Any read was removed if the V/J assignment was weak (E-value above 1e-6), the CDR3 was missing, or the read contained stop codons, out-of-frame junctions, or ambiguous translated residues. V3J clonotypes were defined by identical inferred V gene, J gene, and CDR3 amino acid sequence. Percentage overlap between repertoires was calculated by dividing the number of shared unique clonotypes by the size of the smaller repertoire. Repertoire richness was assessed with RTK rarefaction, the Chao1 estimator, and Recon v2.1 estimates of unobserved clonotypes. Generation probabilities for all TCRbeta clonotypes obtained by the gDNA method from several donors were computed using OLGA. TCRdb stores this immuneACCESS table with in-frame sequences only. Part of the clones is absent; in the studies checked, under half of the shortfall reflects unresolved V genes, and no reason is known for the rest. V and J calls and clone size are as listed in that table; D and trimming were resolved from the DNA. This sample is represented by about 990,000 clones; around three quarters of them were singletons. The ten largest clonotypes hold 0.55% to 0.7% of the sample.

Remarks on this clone: Its antigen has not been determined. One base away lies a much larger clone, so this may be a sequencing read error.

CDR1 and CDR2 are read off the germline V gene as SGHDT and YYEEEE. V ends up 4 bases short and J 3 bases short, with an unmatched junction base count of 3. The CDR3 runs 13 amino acids, cysteine and phenylalanine included. Left in the record is the CDR3 DNA by itself, 39 bases read in frame from the first base. Sequencing used memory CD4+ T cells from PBMCs. Read against the paper, the sample's cell subset or site label means: CD45RA-negative fraction. Recombination joined TRBV5-6 with TRBJ2-5, with 7 junctional bases fitting TRBD1. The sequence was obtained from a man aged 18-30 years in good health. Some clones in this sample may be carry-over from other donors' samples. The bases are TGTGCCAGCAGCACGGGACAGAAAGAGACCCAGTACTTC. This is translated as CASSTGQKETQYF.